These 5 T cell receptor beta chains came from one sample sequenced in a study of cytomegalovirus exposure and HLA in healthy donors. The PCR made use of 60 Vbeta and 13 Jbeta primers. Data came from immunoSEQ multiplex PCR; TCRdb stores just in-frame clones and leaves some out. The sample lists around 200,000 clones, approximately 86% occurring once. The sequencing sample was made of PBMCs. The receptors derive from a woman aged 30 to 39 in good health and CMV-seronegative.

The chain uses TRBV27 and TRBJ2-5, with 10 bases lining up with TRBD1. The J call may be faulty, since TRBJ2-7 better matches the DNA end. In germline, CDR1 is MNHEY, CDR2 SMNVEV (reference sequence). This CDR3 has 14 residues. The CDR3 DNA sequence: TGTGCCACCTGGAACGACAGGGGGCGGGGCGAGCAGTACTTC. Translation gives CATWNDRGRGEQYF.

V gene TRBV7-3 combines with J gene TRBJ1-1; 8 bases align to TRBD1. The germline CDR1 and CDR2 sequences are SGHTA and FQGTGA. The V segment lost 3 bases and the J segment 6 bases; nucleotides outside the gene matches: 9. This CDR3 has 15 residues. The DNA of the CDR3 is TGTGCCAGCAGCTTGAACAGGGGGTCCGGGGCTGAAGCTTTCTTT. Protein: CASSLNRGSGAEAFF.

The V call is TRBV18, the J call TRBJ2-1; 11 bases map to TRBD2. Trimming cost V 2 bases and J 6 bases; bases outside gene matches: 12. The CDR3 is 18 amino acids. Germline V gives CDR1 KGHSH, CDR2 LQKENI. CDR3: CASSPGTSGGEYANEQFF. The CDR3 nucleotides read TGTGCCAGCTCACCAGGGACTAGCGGAGGGGAGTATGCCAATGAGCAGTTCTTC.

This chain links TRBV30 with TRBJ2-7; D unclear. Per germline, CDR1 GTSNPN and CDR2 SVGIG (reference sequence). This CDR3 spans 13 amino acids. V lost 0 bases and J 4 bases, leaving 10 bases between the germline ends. The CDR3 DNA reads as TGTGCCTGGAGTGTATTATCCCTGTACGAGCAGTACTTC. It is translated as CAWSVLSLYEQYF.

The chain has TRBV5-1 and TRBJ2-1, with TRBD2 as a possible D gene (7 bases). Germline assignment: CDR1 SGHRS and CDR2 YFSETQ. This CDR3 region has 16 residues. Trimming removed 2 bases from V and 5 bases from J, with 17 bases in between. CDR3 nucleotides: TGCGCCAGCAGCTTCTCTTTCAGCGGGGACAACAATGAGCAGTTCTTC. Translation gives CASSFSFSGDNNEQFF.